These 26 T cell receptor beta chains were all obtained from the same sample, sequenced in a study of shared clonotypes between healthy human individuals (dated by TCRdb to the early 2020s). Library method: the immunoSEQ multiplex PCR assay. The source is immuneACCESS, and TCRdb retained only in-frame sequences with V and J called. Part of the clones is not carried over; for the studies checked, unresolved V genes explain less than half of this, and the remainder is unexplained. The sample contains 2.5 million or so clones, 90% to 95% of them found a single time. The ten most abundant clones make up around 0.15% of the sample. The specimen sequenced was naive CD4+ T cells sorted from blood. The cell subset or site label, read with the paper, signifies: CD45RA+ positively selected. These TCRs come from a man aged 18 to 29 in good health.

CDR3 coding DNA: TGTGCCAGCAGCTTAGTGGGAGGGCCATGGGAGACCCAGTACTTC. It encodes CASSLVGGPWETQYF. The chain recombines TRBV7-8 with TRBJ2-5, with 7 bases matching TRBD2. The CDR3 is 15 residues long. J lost 5 bases, V lost 1 base, and 7 bases had no gene match. Germline loops: CDR1 SGHVS, CDR2 FQNEAQ.

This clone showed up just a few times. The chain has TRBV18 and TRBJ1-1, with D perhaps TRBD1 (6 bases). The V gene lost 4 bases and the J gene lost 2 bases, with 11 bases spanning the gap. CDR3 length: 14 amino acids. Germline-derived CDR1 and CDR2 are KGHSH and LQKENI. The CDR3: CASSRDTANTEAFF. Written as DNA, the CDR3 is TGTGCCAGCTCACGGGACACGGCTAACACTGAAGCTTTCTTT.

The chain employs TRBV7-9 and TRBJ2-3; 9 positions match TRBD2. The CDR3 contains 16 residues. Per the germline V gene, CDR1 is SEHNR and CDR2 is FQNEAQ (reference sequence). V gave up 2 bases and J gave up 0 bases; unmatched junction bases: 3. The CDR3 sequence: CASSLRGTSSTDTQYF. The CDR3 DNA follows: TGTGCCAGCAGCTTACGAGGGACTAGCAGCACAGATACGCAGTATTTT.

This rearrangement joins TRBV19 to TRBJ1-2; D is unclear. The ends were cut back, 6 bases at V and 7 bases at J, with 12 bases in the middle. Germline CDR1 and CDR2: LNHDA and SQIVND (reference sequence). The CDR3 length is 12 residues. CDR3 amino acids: CASSSWIFGYTF. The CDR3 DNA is TGTGCCAGTAGCTCTTGGATTTTTGGCTACACCTTC.

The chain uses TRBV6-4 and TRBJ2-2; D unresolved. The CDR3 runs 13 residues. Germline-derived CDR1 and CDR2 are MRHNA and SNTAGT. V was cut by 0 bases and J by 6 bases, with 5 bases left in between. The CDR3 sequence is CASSDSTAGELFF. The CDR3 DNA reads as TGTGCCAGCAGTGACTCTACCGCCGGGGAGCTGTTTTTT.

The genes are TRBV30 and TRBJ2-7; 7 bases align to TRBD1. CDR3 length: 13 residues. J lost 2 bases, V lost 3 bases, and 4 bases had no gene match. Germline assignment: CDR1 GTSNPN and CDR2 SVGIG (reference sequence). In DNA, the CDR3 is TGTGCCTGGAGCCTAGGGACAGCCTACGAGCAGTACTTC. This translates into CAWSLGTAYEQYF.

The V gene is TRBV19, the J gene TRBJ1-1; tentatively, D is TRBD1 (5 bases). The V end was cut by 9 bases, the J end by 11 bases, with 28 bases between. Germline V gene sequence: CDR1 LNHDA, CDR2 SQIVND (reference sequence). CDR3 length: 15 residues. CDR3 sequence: CASRSPGTMWGTAFF. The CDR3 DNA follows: TGTGCCAGCAGGAGTCCCGGGACCATGTGGGGGACGGCTTTCTTT.

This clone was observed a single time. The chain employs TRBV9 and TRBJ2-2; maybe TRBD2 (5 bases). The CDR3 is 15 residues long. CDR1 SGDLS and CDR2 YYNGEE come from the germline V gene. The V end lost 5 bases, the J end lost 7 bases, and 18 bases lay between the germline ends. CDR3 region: CASRSSSSWSGELFF. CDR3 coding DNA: TGTGCCAGCAGAAGTTCTAGCAGTTGGAGCGGGGAGCTGTTTTTT.

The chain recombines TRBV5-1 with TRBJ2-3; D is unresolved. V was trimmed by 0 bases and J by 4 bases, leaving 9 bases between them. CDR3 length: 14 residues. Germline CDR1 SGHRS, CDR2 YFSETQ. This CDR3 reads CASSLGEAPDTQYF. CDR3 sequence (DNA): TGCGCCAGCAGCTTGGGGGAAGCGCCAGATACGCAGTATTTT.

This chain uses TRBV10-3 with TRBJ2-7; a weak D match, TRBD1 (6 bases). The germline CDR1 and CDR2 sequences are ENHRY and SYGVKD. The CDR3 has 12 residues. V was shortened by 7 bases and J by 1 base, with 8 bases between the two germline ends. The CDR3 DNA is TGTGCCATCAAGGGGGTGTCCTACGAGCAGTACTTC. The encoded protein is CAIKGVSYEQYF.

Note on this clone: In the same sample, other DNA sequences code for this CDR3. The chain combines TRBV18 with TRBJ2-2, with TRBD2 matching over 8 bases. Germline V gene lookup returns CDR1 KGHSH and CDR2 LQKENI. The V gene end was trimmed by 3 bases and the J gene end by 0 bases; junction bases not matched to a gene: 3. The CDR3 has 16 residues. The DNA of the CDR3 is TGTGCCAGCTCACCCACCGGGGGGGCGAACACCGGGGAGCTGTTTTTT. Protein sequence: CASSPTGGANTGELFF.

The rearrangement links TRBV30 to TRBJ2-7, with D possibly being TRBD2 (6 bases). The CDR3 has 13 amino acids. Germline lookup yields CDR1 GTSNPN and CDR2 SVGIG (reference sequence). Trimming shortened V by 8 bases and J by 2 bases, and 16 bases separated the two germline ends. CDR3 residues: CAAGGPGPYEQYF. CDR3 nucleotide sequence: TGTGCCGCCGGAGGGCCGGGCCCCTACGAGCAGTACTTC.

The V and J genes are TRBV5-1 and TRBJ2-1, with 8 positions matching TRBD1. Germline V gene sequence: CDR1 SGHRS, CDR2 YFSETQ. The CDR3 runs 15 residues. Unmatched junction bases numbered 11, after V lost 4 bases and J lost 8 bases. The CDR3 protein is CASSALDRVSDEQFF. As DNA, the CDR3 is TGCGCCAGCAGCGCGTTGGACAGGGTTTCTGATGAGCAGTTCTTC. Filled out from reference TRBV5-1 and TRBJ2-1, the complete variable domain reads KAGVTQTPRYLIKTRGQQVTLSCSPISGHRSVSWYQQTPGQGLQFLFEYFSETQRNKGNFPGRFSGRQFSNSRSEMNVSTLELGDSALYLCASSALDRVSDEQFFGPGTRLTVL.

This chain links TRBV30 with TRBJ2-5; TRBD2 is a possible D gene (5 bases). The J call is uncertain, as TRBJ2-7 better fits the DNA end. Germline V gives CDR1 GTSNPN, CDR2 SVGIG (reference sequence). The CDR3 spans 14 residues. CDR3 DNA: TGTGCCTGGAGTGTAGGTCCGGGGAGCCACGAGCAGTACTTC. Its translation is CAWSVGPGSHEQYF.

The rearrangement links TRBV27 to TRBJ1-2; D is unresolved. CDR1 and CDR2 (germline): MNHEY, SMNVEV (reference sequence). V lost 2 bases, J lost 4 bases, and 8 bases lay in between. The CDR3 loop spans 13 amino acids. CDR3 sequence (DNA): TGTGCCAGCAGTTTAAGCAGTACCTATGGCTACACCTTC. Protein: CASSLSSTYGYTF.

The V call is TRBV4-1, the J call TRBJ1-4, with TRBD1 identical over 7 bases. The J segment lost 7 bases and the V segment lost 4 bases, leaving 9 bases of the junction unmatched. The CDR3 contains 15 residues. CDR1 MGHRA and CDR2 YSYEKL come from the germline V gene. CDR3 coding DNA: TGCGCCAGCAGCCGGGGCGACAGGGTTAGTGAAAAACTGTTTTTT. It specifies CASSRGDRVSEKLFF.

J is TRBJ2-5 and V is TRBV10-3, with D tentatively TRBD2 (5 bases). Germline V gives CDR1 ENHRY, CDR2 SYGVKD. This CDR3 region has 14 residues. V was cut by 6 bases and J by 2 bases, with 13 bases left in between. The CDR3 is CAIRPSGGQETQYF. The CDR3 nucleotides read TGTGCCATCAGACCCAGCGGTGGTCAAGAGACCCAGTACTTC.

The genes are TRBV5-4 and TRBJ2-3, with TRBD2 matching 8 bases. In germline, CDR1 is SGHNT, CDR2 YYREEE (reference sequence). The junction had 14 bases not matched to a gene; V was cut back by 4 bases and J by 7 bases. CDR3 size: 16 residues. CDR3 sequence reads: CASSPSPLAGTNTQYF. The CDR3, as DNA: TGTGCCAGCAGCCCATCCCCGCTAGCGGGCACCAATACGCAGTATTTT.

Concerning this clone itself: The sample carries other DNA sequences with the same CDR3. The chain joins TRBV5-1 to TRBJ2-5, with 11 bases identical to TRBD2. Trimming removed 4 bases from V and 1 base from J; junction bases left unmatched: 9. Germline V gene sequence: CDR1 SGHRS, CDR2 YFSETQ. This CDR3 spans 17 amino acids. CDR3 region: CASSLVGTSGAQETQYF. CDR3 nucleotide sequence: TGCGCCAGCAGCCTCGTGGGGACTAGCGGAGCCCAAGAGACCCAGTACTTC.

The chain's CDR3 is CASSRTAAVNSPLHF. The CDR3, as DNA: TGCGCCAGCAGCCGGACGGCCGCCGTGAATTCACCCCTCCACTTT. The V call is TRBV5-1, the J call TRBJ1-6; D gene ambiguous. V gave up 4 bases and J gave up 7 bases, with 15 bases separating them. Germline values: CDR1 SGHRS, CDR2 YFSETQ. This CDR3 comprises 15 residues.

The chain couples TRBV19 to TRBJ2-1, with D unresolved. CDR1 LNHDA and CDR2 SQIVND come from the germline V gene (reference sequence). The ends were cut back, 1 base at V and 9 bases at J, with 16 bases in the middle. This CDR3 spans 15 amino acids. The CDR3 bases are TGTGCCAGTAGTATAGGTTCACAAGGCTTTGGTGAGCAGTTCTTC. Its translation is CASSIGSQGFGEQFF. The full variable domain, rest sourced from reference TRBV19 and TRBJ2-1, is DGGITQSPKYLFRKEGQNVTLSCEQNLNHDAMYWYRQDPGQGLRLIYYSQIVNDFQKGDIAEGYSVSREKKESFPLTVTSAQKNPTAFYLCASSIGSQGFGEQFFGPGTRLTVL.

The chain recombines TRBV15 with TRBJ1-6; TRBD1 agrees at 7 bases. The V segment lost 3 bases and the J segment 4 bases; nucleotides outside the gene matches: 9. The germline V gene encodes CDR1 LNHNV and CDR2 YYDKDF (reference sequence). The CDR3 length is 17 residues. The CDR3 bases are TGTGCCACCAGCAGCGTCCCCCCGGGACAGTATAATTCACCCCTCCACTTT. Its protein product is CATSSVPPGQYNSPLHF. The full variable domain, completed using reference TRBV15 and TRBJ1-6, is DAMVIQNPRYQVTQFGKPVTLSCSQTLNHNVMYWYQQKSSQAPKLLFHYYDKDFNNEADTPDNFQSRRPNTSFCFLDIRSPGLGDTAMYLCATSSVPPGQYNSPLHFGNGTRLTVT.

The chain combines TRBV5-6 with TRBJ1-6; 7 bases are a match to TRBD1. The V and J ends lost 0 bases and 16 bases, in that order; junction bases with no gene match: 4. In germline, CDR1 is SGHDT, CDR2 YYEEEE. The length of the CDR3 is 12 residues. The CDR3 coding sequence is TGTGCCAGCAGCTTGGGACAGGGCCCGCTCCACTTT. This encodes CASSLGQGPLHF.

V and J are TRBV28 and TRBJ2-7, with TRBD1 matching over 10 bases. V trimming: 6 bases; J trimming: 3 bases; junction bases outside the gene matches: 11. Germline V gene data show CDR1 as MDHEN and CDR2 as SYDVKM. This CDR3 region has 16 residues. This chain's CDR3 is CASRGPGQGRNYEQYF. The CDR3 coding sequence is TGTGCCAGCAGGGGACCGGGACAGGGGAGAAACTACGAGCAGTACTTC.

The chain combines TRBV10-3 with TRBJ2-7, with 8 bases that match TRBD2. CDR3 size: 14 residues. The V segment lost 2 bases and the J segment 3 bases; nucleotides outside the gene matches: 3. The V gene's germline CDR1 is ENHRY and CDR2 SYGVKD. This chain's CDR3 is CAISERGGFYEQYF. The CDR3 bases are TGTGCCATCAGTGAGCGGGGGGGTTTCTACGAGCAGTACTTC.

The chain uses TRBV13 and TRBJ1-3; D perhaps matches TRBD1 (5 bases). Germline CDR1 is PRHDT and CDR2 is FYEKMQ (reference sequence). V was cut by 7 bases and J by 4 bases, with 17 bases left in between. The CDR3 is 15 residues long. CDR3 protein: CASNRGGNLGNTIYF. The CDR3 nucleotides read TGTGCCAGCAACCGGGGGGGAAATCTAGGAAACACCATATATTTT.